The 22 T cell receptor beta chains reported below all come from one sample, sequenced in a study of T cell responses to AZD1222 COVID-19 vaccine. The data were produced by immunoSEQ multiplex PCR, yet TCRdb's version contains in-frame clones alone and is incomplete. The sample records about 150,000 clones, 75% to 95% being singletons. Here the sequenced sample was peripheral blood, taken on day 0 of AZD1222 vaccination. These receptors were taken from an adult in good health.

This sequence joins TRBV3-1 (or the pseudogene TRBV3-2) and TRBJ2-3; no clear D gene. Deletions cut 3 bases from V and 3 bases from J, with 10 bases between. The CDR3 runs 14 residues. Germline V gene lookup returns CDR1 LGHDT and CDR2 YNNKEL (reference sequence). The CDR3 DNA reads as TGTGCCAGCAGCCAGACTTCCCGGACAGATACGCAGTATTTT. It specifies CASSQTSRTDTQYF.

The V and J genes are TRBV6-5 and TRBJ2-1, with a tentative D call TRBD2 (5 bases). CDR3 length: 13 amino acids. V was pared by 6 bases and J by 9 bases, with 15 bases between. In germline, CDR1 is MNHEY, CDR2 SVGAGI. The CDR3 is CASSPPGWGEQFF. CDR3 coding DNA: TGTGCCAGCAGCCCCCCGGGGTGGGGTGAGCAGTTCTTC.

As to this clone: The CDR3 does not close with the conserved phenylalanine or tryptophan, likely indicating a read error. This rearrangement joins TRBV25-1 to TRBJ1-2; 7 bases fit TRBD1. CDR1 and CDR2 (germline): MGHDK, SYGVNS. Trimming at V came to 6 bases and at J to 7 bases, leaving 11 bases not matched to a gene. The CDR3 is made up of 14 amino acids. The CDR3 DNA is TGTGCCAGCAGGAATGACAGGGCCGCCGGTGGCTACACCTCC. Translation: CASRNDRAAGGYTS.

The rearrangement links TRBV18 to TRBJ1-6; 10 bases line up with TRBD1. V shed 3 bases, J shed 10 bases, and the junction held 6 bases outside the gene matches. CDR3 length: 15 amino acids. Per germline, CDR1 KGHSH and CDR2 LQKENI. The CDR3 sequence: CASSPRTGGGSPLHF. DNA of the CDR3: TGTGCCAGCTCACCGAGGACAGGGGGGGGATCACCCCTCCACTTT. Using reference TRBV18 and TRBJ1-6 for the parts outside the CDR3, the full variable domain is NAGVMQNPRHLVRRRGQEARLRCSPMKGHSHVYWYRQLPEEGLKFMVYLQKENIIDESGMPKERFSAEFPKEGPSILRIQQVVRGDSAAYFCASSPRTGGGSPLHFGNGTRLTVT.

Worth noting for this clone: The junction shows a germline mismatch at one end, possibly a read error. This chain links TRBV7-7 with TRBJ2-7; a weak D match, TRBD1 (6 bases). The CDR3 totals 14 residues. Germline lookup yields CDR1 SSHAT and CDR2 FNYEAQ (reference sequence). CDR3 sequence reads: CASSLGGRAYEQYF. In nucleotides, the CDR3 is TGTGCTAGCAGCTTAGGGGGACGCGCCTACGAGCAGTACTTC.

The V gene is TRBV6-5, the J gene TRBJ1-2; D is possibly TRBD1 (6 bases). There are 15 residues in the CDR3. V lost 5 bases to trimming and J lost 4 bases, with 17 bases between them. CDR1 and CDR2 (germline): MNHEY, SVGAGI. The CDR3 nucleotides read TGTGCCAGCAGTCCCAACAGAGGGGGGGCCTATGGCTACACCTTC. The encoded protein is CASSPNRGGAYGYTF.

The chain has TRBV13 and TRBJ2-3, with D possibly being TRBD2 (6 bases). The V gene's germline CDR1 is PRHDT and CDR2 FYEKMQ (reference sequence). Trimming shortened V by 1 base and J by 2 bases, and 10 bases separated the two germline ends. This CDR3 spans 15 amino acids. This chain's CDR3 is CASSLAGGNTDTQYF. The CDR3 bases are TGTGCCAGCAGCTTAGCCGGGGGAAACACAGATACGCAGTATTTT.

This rearrangement joins TRBV29-1 to TRBJ1-2; 8 bases are a match to TRBD1. V trimming: 7 bases; J trimming: 3 bases; junction bases outside the gene matches: 7. There are 13 residues in the CDR3. Germline CDR1 reads SQVTM; CDR2 reads ANQGSEA. CDR3 DNA sequence: TGCAGCGCTCCAGGGGGCGCGGACTATGGCTACACCTTC. This codes for CSAPGGADYGYTF.

This clone has only one observation. This chain joins TRBV6-1 and TRBJ1-2, with 8 bases fitting TRBD1. The CDR3 runs 15 residues. The V gene end was trimmed by 5 bases and the J gene end by 2 bases; junction bases not matched to a gene: 7. From germline, CDR1 is MNHNS and CDR2 SASEGT. CDR3 loop: CASSQTGGGNYGYTF. The DNA for the CDR3 is TGTGCCAGCAGTCAAACAGGGGGAGGAAACTATGGCTACACCTTC.

This sequence joins TRBV7-8 and TRBJ1-4, with 9 nucleotides matching TRBD1. Per the germline V gene, CDR1 is SGHVS and CDR2 is FQNEAQ. The CDR3 is 15 amino acids. V dropped 1 base and J dropped 10; count of bases not matched to a gene: 7. The CDR3 sequence is CASSLGTGVVPKLFF. CDR3 DNA: TGTGCCAGCAGCTTAGGGACAGGGGTGGTGCCAAAACTGTTTTTT.

This chain uses TRBV11-3 with TRBJ1-1, with D hard to call. The CDR3 is made up of 12 amino acids. Germline assignment: CDR1 SGHNT and CDR2 YENEEA. Between the trimmed V and J ends, which lost 4 bases and 3 bases, there was a span of 6 bases. The CDR3 sequence: CASSSQDTEAFF. The DNA for the CDR3 is TGTGCCAGCAGCTCCCAGGACACTGAAGCTTTCTTT.

This clone was observed a single time. J is TRBJ2-7 and V is TRBV9; weak D call: TRBD1 (6 bases). Trimming removed 3 bases at V and 1 base at J, with 8 bases between. The CDR3 extends over 13 amino acids. Germline values: CDR1 SGDLS, CDR2 YYNGEE. Here the CDR3 reads CASSGTASYEQYF. CDR3 nucleotide sequence: TGTGCCAGCAGCGGGACAGCATCCTACGAGCAGTACTTC.

The chain uses TRBV4-1 and TRBJ2-5; D call uncertain. This CDR3 is built from 11 residues. The germline gives CDR1 MGHRA, CDR2 YSYEKL. Trimming left V 4 bases short and J 8 bases short, with 8 bases between. CDR3 protein: CASSLGPTQYF. The CDR3 nucleotides are TGCGCCAGCAGCCTCGGGCCCACCCAGTACTTC.

The rearrangement uses TRBV3-1 (or the pseudogene TRBV3-2) and TRBJ2-2; D possibly corresponds to TRBD1 (5 bases). The CDR3 contains 13 residues. The V gene lost 5 bases and the J gene lost 5 bases, with 9 bases spanning the gap. From germline, CDR1 is LGHDT and CDR2 YNNKEL (reference sequence). This CDR3 reads CASSARETGELFF. For the CDR3, the DNA is TGTGCCAGCAGCGCCAGGGAAACCGGGGAGCTGTTTTTT.

The rearrangement links TRBV2 to TRBJ2-1; D ambiguous. V was cut by 3 bases and J by 6 bases, with 12 bases left in between. Germline V gene sequence: CDR1 SNHLY, CDR2 FYNNEI. This CDR3 region has 14 residues. CDR3 sequence (DNA): TGTGCCAGCAGTGATCTGGTCGGCTCCAATGAGCAGTTCTTC. Translation gives CASSDLVGSNEQFF. Based on the CDR3 plus reference TRBV2 and TRBJ2-1, the full variable domain is EPEVTQTPSHQVTQMGQEVILRCVPISNHLYFYWYRQILGQKVEFLVSFYNNEISEKSEIFDDQFSVERPDGSNFTLKIRSTKLEDSAMYFCASSDLVGSNEQFFGPGTRLTVL.

The chain employs TRBV6-2 or TRBV6-3 and TRBJ2-1; TRBD2 might be the D (5 bases). Germline V CDR1 and CDR2: MNHEY, SVGEGT. The CDR3 is made up of 16 amino acids. V was pared by 6 bases and J by 5 bases, with 20 bases between. The CDR3 DNA reads TGTGCCAGCAGCACACCCCTGCCGGGCGGGCACAATGAGCAGTTCTTC. Translating it yields CASSTPLPGGHNEQFF.

This chain joins TRBV6-5 and TRBJ1-4, with 10 bases that match TRBD1. CDR1 is MNHEY, CDR2 SVGAGI, per germline. V lost 2 bases and J lost 8; bases outside the gene matches: 5. The CDR3 length is 15 residues. CDR3 protein: CASSYTGTGEEKLFF. The CDR3 DNA reads as TGTGCCAGCAGTTACACCGGGACAGGGGAGGAAAAACTGTTTTTT.

The gene calls are TRBV19 and TRBJ2-5; no definite D call. Germline loops: CDR1 LNHDA, CDR2 SQIVND (reference sequence). V shed 3 bases and J shed 4 bases, with 6 bases lying between them. CDR3 length: 12 residues. The CDR3 DNA reads as TGTGCCAGTAGTATCAAAGGAGAGACCCAGTACTTC. It encodes CASSIKGETQYF.

The chain recombines TRBV12-3 or TRBV12-4 with TRBJ1-1; 9 nucleotides align to TRBD1. The junction had 6 bases not matched to a gene; V was cut back by 6 bases and J by 7 bases. The CDR3 runs 13 residues. CDR3 sequence: CASRVQGANEAFF. The DNA for the CDR3 is TGTGCCAGCAGAGTACAGGGGGCGAATGAAGCTTTCTTT.

The chain employs TRBV6-6 and TRBJ2-3, with D perhaps matching TRBD1 or TRBD2 (6 bases each). The CDR3 spans 11 residues. Trimming left V 10 bases short and J 6 bases short, with 11 bases between. CDR1 and CDR2 (germline): MNHNY, SVGAGI (reference sequence). DNA of the CDR3: TGTGCCATCCAGGGGAGGGATACGCAGTATTTT. Encoded protein: CAIQGRDTQYF.

The rearrangement links TRBV15 to TRBJ1-5, with 7 bases aligning to TRBD1. The germline V gene encodes CDR1 LNHNV and CDR2 YYDKDF (reference sequence). This CDR3 spans 17 amino acids. V shed 1 base, J shed 1 base, and the junction held 7 bases outside the gene matches. CDR3 sequence: CATSRAGLDRSNQPQHF. The DNA of the CDR3 is TGTGCCACCAGCAGAGCGGGGCTGGACAGGAGCAATCAGCCCCAGCATTTT.

The V call is TRBV11-2, the J call TRBJ2-4; D gene ambiguous. The CDR3 consists of 16 residues. Germline V gene data show CDR1 as SGHAT and CDR2 as FQNNGV. V dropped 0 bases and J dropped 1 base, with 10 bases sitting between them. The CDR3 here is CASSLEPAAAKNIQYF. The CDR3 DNA reads as TGTGCCAGCAGCTTAGAACCGGCGGCGGCCAAAAACATTCAGTACTTC.